This TCR beta chain was documented in a study of blood T cell repertoires in COVID-19. The overall study: Specimens from acute and convalescent COVID-19 originated in the United States, Italy and Spain. Sample material is recorded as cDNA or gDNA derived from T cells, B-cell-depleted T cells, or PBMCs.

The CDR3 loop spans 17 amino acids. In the original workflow: Cell counts per sample came from amplifying reference gene primers. TCRdb's table, derived via immunoSEQ multiplex PCR, lists solely in-frame clones and lacks some. V, J and clone size were drawn from that table, and D and trimming were deduced from the DNA. This table has around 230,000 clones, 80% to 90% appearing once. The chain uses TRBV1 and TRBJ1-6. TRBV1 is listed as a pseudogene. Sequenced input: peripheral blood. The sequence came from a man aged 30-40 years who had recovered from COVID-19. CDR3 nucleotides: TGCACCAGCAGCCAAGCTTCTCCGGGGGAGAGGAATTCACCCCTCCACTTT. It yields the protein CTSSQASPGERNSPLHF.